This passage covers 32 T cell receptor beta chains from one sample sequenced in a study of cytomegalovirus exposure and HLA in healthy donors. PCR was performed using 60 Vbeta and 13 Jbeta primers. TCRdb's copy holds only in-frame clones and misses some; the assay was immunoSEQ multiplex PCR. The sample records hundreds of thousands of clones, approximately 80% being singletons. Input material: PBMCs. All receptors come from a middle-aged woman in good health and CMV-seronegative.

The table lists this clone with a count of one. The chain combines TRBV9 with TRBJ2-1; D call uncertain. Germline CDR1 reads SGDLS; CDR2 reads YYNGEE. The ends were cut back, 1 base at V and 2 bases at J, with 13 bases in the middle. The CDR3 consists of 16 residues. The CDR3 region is CASSVKQINAYNEQFF. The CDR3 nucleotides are TGTGCCAGCAGCGTAAAACAGATTAACGCCTACAATGAGCAGTTCTTC.

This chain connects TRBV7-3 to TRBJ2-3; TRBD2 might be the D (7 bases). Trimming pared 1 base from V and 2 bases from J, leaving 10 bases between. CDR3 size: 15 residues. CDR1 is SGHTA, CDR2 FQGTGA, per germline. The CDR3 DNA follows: TGTGCCAGCAGCTTAAGGGGGGGCCCCACAGATACGCAGTATTTT. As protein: CASSLRGGPTDTQYF.

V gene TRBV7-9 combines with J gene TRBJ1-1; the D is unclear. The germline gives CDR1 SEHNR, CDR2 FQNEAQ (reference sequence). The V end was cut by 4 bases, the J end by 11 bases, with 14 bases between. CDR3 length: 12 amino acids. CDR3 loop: CASSSGKPHAFF. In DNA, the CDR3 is TGTGCCAGCAGCTCCGGGAAGCCGCATGCTTTCTTT.

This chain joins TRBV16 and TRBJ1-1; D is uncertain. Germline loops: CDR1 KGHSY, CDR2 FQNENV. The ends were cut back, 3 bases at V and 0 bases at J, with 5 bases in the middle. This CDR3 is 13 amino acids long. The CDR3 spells CASSHPVNTEAFF. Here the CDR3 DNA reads TGTGCCAGCAGCCACCCAGTGAACACTGAAGCTTTCTTT.

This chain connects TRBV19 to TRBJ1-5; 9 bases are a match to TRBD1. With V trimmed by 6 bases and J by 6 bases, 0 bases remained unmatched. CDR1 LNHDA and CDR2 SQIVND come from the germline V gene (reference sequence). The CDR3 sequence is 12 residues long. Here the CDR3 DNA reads TGTGCCAGTAGGACAGGGGGTCAGCCCCAGCATTTT. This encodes CASRTGGQPQHF.

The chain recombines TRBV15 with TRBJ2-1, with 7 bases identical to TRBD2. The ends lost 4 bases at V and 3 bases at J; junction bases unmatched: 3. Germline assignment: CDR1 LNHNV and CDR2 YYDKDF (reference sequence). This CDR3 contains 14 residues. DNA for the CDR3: TGTGCCACCAGCATGGGGGGGTACTACAATGAGCAGTTCTTC. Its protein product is CATSMGGYYNEQFF.

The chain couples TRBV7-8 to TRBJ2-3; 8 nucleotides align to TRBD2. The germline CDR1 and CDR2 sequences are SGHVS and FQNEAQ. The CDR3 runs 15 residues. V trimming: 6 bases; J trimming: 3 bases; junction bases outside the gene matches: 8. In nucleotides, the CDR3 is TGTGCCAGCAGAAGAGTAGCGGGGATTACAGATACGCAGTATTTT. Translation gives CASRRVAGITDTQYF.

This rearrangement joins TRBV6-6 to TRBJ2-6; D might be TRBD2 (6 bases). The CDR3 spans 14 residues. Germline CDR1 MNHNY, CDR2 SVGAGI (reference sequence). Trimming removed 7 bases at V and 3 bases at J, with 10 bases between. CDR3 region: CASIGGDGANVLTF. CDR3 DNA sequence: TGTGCCAGCATTGGCGGGGATGGGGCCAACGTCCTGACTTTC.

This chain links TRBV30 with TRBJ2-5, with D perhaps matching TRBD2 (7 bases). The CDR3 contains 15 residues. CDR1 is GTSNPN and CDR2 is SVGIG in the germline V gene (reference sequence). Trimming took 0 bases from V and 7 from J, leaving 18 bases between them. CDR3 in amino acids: CAWSVGGGGGGTQYF. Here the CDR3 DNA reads TGTGCCTGGAGTGTCGGAGGAGGGGGGGGAGGGACCCAGTACTTC.

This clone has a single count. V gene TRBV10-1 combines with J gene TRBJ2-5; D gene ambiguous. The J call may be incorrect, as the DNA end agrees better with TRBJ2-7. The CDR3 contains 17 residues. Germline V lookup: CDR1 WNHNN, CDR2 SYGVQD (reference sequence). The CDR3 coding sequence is TGCGCCAGCAGTGAGTCGAAGATCTGGGCATCCGTCCACGAGCAGTACTTC. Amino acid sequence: CASSESKIWASVHEQYF.

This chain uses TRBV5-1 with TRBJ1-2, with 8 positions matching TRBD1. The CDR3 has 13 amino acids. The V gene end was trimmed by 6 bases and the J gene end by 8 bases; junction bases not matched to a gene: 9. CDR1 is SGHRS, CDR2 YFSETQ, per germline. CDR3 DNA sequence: TGCGCCAGCACCCGGACAGGGAGCGAGGGCTACACCTTC. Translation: CASTRTGSEGYTF.

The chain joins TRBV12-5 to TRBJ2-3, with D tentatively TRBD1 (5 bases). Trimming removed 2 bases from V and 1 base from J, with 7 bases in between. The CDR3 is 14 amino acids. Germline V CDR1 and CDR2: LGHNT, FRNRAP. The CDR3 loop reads CASGLSRGTDTQYF. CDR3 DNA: TGTGCTAGTGGTTTGTCCAGGGGCACAGATACGCAGTATTTT.

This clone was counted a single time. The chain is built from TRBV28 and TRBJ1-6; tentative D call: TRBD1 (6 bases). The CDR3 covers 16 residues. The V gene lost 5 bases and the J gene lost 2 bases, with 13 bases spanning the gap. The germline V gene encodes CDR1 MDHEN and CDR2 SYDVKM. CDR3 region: CASSPRGGAYNSPLHF. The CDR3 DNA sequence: TGTGCCAGCAGTCCTCGGGGGGGCGCCTATAATTCACCCCTCCACTTT. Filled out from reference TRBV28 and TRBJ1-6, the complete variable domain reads DVKVTQSSRYLVKRTGEKVFLECVQDMDHENMFWYRQDPGLGLRLIYFSYDVKMKEKGDIPEGYSVSREKKERFSLILESASTNQTSMYLCASSPRGGAYNSPLHFGNGTRLTVT.

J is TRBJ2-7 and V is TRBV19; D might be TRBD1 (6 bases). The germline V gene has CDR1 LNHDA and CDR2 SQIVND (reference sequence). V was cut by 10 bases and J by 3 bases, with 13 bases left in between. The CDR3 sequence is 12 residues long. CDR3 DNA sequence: TGTGCCACCTCAGGGGTTAACTACGAGCAGTACTTC. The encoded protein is CATSGVNYEQYF.

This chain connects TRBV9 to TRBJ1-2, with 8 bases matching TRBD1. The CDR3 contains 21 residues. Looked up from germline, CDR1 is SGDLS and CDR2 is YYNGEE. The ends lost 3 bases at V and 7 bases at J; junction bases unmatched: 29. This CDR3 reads CASSGDFRFGDRSWEPIGYTF. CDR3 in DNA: TGTGCCAGCAGCGGAGATTTCCGTTTTGGGGACAGGTCCTGGGAACCGATTGGCTACACCTTC.

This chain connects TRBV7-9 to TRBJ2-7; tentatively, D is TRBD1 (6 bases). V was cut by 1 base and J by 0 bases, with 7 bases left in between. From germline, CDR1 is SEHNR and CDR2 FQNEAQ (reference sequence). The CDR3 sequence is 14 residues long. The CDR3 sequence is CASSLVQGSYEQYF. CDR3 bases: TGTGCCAGCAGCTTAGTACAGGGCTCCTACGAGCAGTACTTC.

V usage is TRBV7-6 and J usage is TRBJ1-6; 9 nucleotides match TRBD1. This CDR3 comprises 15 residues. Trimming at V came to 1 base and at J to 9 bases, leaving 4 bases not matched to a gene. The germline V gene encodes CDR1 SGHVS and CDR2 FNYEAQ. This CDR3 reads CASSLDRGLISPLHF. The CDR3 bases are TGTGCCAGCAGCTTAGACAGGGGGCTAATTTCACCCCTCCACTTT.

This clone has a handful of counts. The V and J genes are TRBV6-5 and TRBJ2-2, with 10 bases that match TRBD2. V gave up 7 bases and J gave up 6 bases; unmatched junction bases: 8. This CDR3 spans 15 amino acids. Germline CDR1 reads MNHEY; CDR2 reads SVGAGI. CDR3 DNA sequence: TGTGCCAGCACCCACCCAGCGGGGGGGCCCGGGGAGCTGTTTTTT. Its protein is CASTHPAGGPGELFF.

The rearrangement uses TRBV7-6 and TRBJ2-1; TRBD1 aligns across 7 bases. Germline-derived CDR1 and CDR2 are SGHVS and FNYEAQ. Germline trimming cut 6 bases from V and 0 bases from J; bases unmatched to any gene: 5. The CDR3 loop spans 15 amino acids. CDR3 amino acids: CASSPGTASYNEQFF. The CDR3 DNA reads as TGTGCCAGCAGTCCCGGGACAGCCTCCTACAATGAGCAGTTCTTC. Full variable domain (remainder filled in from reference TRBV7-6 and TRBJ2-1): GAGVSQSPRYKVTKRGQDVALRCDPISGHVSLYWYRQALGQGPEFLTYFNYEAQQDKSGLPNDRFSAERPEGSISTLTIQRTEQRDSAMYRCASSPGTASYNEQFFGPGTRLTVL.

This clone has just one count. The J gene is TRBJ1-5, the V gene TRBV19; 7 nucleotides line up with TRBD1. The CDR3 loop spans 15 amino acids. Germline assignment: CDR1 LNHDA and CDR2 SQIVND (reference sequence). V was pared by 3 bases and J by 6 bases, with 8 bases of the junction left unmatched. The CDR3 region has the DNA TGTGCCAGTAGTATCCGGGACAGACTCCCTCAGCCCCAGCATTTT. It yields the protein CASSIRDRLPQPQHF.

The CDR3 coding sequence is TGTGCCAGCAGCCTCAGCTTGGGGCAGGGAAACACCATATATTTT. Encoded protein: CASSLSLGQGNTIYF. The V and J genes are TRBV7-9 and TRBJ1-3, with D possibly TRBD1 on 5 matching bases. Germline V lookup: CDR1 SEHNR, CDR2 FQNEAQ (reference sequence). V lost 5 bases and J 4 bases, leaving 15 bases between the germline ends. This CDR3 has 15 amino acids.

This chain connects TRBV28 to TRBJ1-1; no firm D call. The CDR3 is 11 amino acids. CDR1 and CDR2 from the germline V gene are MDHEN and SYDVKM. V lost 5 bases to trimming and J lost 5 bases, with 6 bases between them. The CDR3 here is CASSPITEAFF. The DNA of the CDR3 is TGTGCCAGCAGTCCTATAACTGAAGCTTTCTTT.

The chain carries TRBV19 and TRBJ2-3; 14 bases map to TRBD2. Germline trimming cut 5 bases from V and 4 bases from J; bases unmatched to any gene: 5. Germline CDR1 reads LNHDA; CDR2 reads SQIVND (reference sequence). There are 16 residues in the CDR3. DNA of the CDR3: TGTGCCAGTAGTGGAAGACTAGCGGGGGGGGCAGATACGCAGTATTTT. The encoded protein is CASSGRLAGGADTQYF.

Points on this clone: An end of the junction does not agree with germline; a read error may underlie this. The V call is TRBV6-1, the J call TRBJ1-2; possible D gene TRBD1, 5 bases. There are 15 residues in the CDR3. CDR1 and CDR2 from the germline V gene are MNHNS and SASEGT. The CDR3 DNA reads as TGTGCCAGCAGACAGGCGGCGATGGTCCAATATGGCTACCCCTTC. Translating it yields CASRQAAMVQYGYPF.

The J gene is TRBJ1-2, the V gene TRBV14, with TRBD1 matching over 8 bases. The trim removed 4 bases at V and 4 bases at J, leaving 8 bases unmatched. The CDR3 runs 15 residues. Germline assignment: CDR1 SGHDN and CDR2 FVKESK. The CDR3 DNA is TGTGCCAGCAGCCCCTTCGGACAGGGAAGCTATGGCTACACCTTC. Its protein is CASSPFGQGSYGYTF.

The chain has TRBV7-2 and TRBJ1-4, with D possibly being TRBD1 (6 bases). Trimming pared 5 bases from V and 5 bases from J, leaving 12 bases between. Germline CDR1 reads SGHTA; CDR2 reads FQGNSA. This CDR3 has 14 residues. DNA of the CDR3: TGTGCCAGCAGCACCCGGACAGAGAATGAAAAACTGTTTTTT. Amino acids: CASSTRTENEKLFF.

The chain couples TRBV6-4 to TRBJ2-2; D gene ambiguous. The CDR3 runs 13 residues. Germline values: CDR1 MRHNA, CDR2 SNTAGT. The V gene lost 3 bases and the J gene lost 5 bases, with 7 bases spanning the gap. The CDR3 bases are TGTGCCAGCAGTGAGGGCATTACCGGGGAGCTGTTTTTT. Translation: CASSEGITGELFF.

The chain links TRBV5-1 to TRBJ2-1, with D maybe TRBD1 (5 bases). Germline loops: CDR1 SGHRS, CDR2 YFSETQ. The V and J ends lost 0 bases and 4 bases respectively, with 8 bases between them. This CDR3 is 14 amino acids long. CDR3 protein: CASSLEGFYNEQFF. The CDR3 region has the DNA TGCGCCAGCAGCTTGGAGGGGTTTTACAATGAGCAGTTCTTC.

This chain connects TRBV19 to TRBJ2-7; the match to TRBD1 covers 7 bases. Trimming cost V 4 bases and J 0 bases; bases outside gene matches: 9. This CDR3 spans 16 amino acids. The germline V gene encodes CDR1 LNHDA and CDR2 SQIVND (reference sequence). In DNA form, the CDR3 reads TGTGCCAGTAGTACCTTAGGACAGGCGCTCTCCTACGAGCAGTACTTC. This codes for CASSTLGQALSYEQYF.

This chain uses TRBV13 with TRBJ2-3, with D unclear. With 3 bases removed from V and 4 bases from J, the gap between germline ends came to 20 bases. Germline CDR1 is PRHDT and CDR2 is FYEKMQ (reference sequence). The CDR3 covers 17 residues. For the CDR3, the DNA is TGTGCCAGCAGCTTCACCCCCCAAGCGCCTGGCCCAGATACGCAGTATTTT. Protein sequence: CASSFTPQAPGPDTQYF.

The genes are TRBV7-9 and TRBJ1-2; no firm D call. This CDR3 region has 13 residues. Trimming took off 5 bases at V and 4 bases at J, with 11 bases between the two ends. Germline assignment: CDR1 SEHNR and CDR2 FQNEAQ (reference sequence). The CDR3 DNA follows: TGTGCCAGCAGCCCACTGGTCACCTATGGCTACACCTTC. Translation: CASSPLVTYGYTF.

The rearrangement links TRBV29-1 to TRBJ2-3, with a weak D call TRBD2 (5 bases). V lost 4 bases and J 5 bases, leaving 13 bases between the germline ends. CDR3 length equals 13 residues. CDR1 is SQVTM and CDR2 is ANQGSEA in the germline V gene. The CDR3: CSVGRAERDTQYF. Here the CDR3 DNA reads TGCAGCGTTGGTCGAGCGGAGAGAGATACGCAGTATTTT.